The 23 T cell receptor beta chains presented below share a single source sample, sequenced in a study of blood T cell repertoires in COVID-19. Repertoires were generated with immunoSEQ multiplex PCR, while TCRdb's copy carries only in-frame clones and drops some. Here the sample spans about 94,000 clones, roughly 80% being singletons. Sequencing was done on a sample of peripheral blood. These receptors came from a human donor in a cohort sampled during active COVID-19.

In DNA, the CDR3 is TGTGCCAGCAGCCACAGAGCCCGGCGGGAGAATGAGCAGTTCTTC. This translates into CASSHRARRENEQFF. The gene calls are TRBV4-2 and TRBJ2-1; 7 bases match TRBD2. Germline lookup yields CDR1 LGHNA and CDR2 YNFKEQ. Trimming cost V 3 bases and J 7 bases; bases outside gene matches: 9. This CDR3 is 15 amino acids long.

V is TRBV24-1 and J is TRBJ2-7; TRBD1 matches 8 bases. J lost 3 bases, V lost 5 bases, and 14 bases had no gene match. Germline assignment: CDR1 KGHDR and CDR2 SFDVKD. This CDR3 region has 17 residues. The CDR3 is CATSGSPGQGAFYEQYF. The DNA of the CDR3 is TGTGCCACCAGTGGATCCCCCGGGCAGGGGGCATTCTACGAGCAGTACTTC.

CDR3 amino acids: CASTQTFSYNSPLHF. CDR3 bases: TGTGCCAGCACTCAGACATTCTCCTATAATTCACCCCTCCACTTT. The chain couples TRBV6-5 to TRBJ1-6; D is undetermined. Germline V lookup: CDR1 MNHEY, CDR2 SVGAGI. The CDR3 runs to 15 residues. The germline V and J ends were trimmed by 7 bases and 0 bases, with 10 bases remaining between them.

V and J are TRBV6-2 or TRBV6-3 and TRBJ2-7, with 10 bases aligning to TRBD2. Germline trimming cut 6 bases from V and 5 bases from J; bases unmatched to any gene: 10. This CDR3 comprises 15 residues. The germline CDR1 and CDR2 sequences are MNHEY and SVGEGT. In DNA form, the CDR3 reads TGTGCCAGCAGCCGATCCTCCGGGACTAGCGACGAGCAGTACTTC. It encodes CASSRSSGTSDEQYF.

The rearrangement uses TRBV11-2 and TRBJ2-7; D gene uncertain. V lost 0 bases and J lost 2, with 8 bases in between. CDR1 is SGHAT, CDR2 FQNNGV, per germline. CDR3 length equals 14 residues. CDR3 nucleotides: TGTGCCAGCAGCTTAGATCGCCTAGCCTACGAGCAGTACTTC. The encoded protein is CASSLDRLAYEQYF.

This clone has a single count. V and J are TRBV6-6 and TRBJ1-2; 7 positions match TRBD1. Germline values: CDR1 MNHNY, CDR2 SVGAGI (reference sequence). V gave up 5 bases and J gave up 6 bases; unmatched junction bases: 15. The CDR3 is made up of 16 amino acids. Written as DNA, the CDR3 is TGTGCCAGCAGTACGACGGCCACAGGGGCGCCGAATGGCTACACCTTC. Protein sequence: CASSTTATGAPNGYTF.

The rearrangement links TRBV5-5 to TRBJ1-1; 11 bases are shared with TRBD1. This CDR3 region has 15 residues. Germline V gene data show CDR1 as SGHKS and CDR2 as YYEKEE (reference sequence). Unmatched junction bases numbered 6, after V lost 3 bases and J lost 5 bases. CDR3 DNA sequence: TGTGCCAGCAGCTGGACAGGGGGCAGAAGGACTGAAGCTTTCTTT. It yields the protein CASSWTGGRRTEAFF.

V is TRBV7-2 and J is TRBJ2-2; 9 positions agree with TRBD1. The J segment lost 4 bases and the V segment lost 2 bases, leaving 2 bases of the junction unmatched. The CDR3 has 15 residues. Germline loops: CDR1 SGHTA, CDR2 FQGNSA. The CDR3 DNA reads as TGTGCCAGCAGCTTAACAGGGGGCCCCACCGGGGAGCTGTTTTTT. Encoded protein: CASSLTGGPTGELFF.

On this clone itself: This sample also contains other DNA sequences that code for the same CDR3. The CDR3 region has the DNA TGTGCCAGCAGTTACTCAGGACAGACCTACGAGCAGTACTTC. It yields the protein CASSYSGQTYEQYF. V is TRBV6-5 and J is TRBJ2-7, with a weak D call TRBD1 (6 bases). From germline, CDR1 is MNHEY and CDR2 SVGAGI. This CDR3 region has 14 residues. V dropped 0 bases and J dropped 2 bases, with 8 bases sitting between them.

This clone was found once. V usage is TRBV11-2 and J usage is TRBJ2-6, with D possibly matching TRBD1 (5 bases). The CDR3 runs to 15 residues. V lost 5 bases, J lost 0 bases, and 8 bases lay in between. From germline, CDR1 is SGHAT and CDR2 FQNNGV. The CDR3 protein is CASSQTDSGANVLTF. The CDR3, as DNA: TGTGCCAGCAGCCAGACAGACTCTGGGGCCAACGTCCTGACTTTC.

The sample holds a few counts of this clone. The gene calls are TRBV7-9 and TRBJ1-3; D possibly corresponds to TRBD1 (6 bases). Between the trimmed V and J ends, which lost 5 bases and 7 bases, there was a span of 9 bases. Germline assignment: CDR1 SEHNR and CDR2 FQNEAQ (reference sequence). The CDR3 consists of 12 residues. The CDR3 region has the DNA TGTGCCAGCAGCCAAGGACAGAACACCATATATTTT. It specifies CASSQGQNTIYF.

The chain recombines TRBV4-2 with TRBJ2-7; D call uncertain. Germline V gene sequence: CDR1 LGHNA, CDR2 YNFKEQ. The germline V and J ends were trimmed by 0 bases and 3 bases, with 18 bases remaining between them. CDR3 size: 17 residues. CDR3 coding DNA: TGTGCCAGCAGCCAAGACCGGTCGCCTTTTCAAGTCTACGAGCAGTACTTC. Amino acid sequence: CASSQDRSPFQVYEQYF.

The chain links TRBV15 to TRBJ1-5; 8 bases map to TRBD1. Unmatched junction bases numbered 9, after V lost 2 bases and J lost 6 bases. The CDR3 runs to 16 residues. Germline V gene lookup returns CDR1 LNHNV and CDR2 YYDKDF (reference sequence). CDR3 sequence: CATSRKVGQGAQPQHF. As DNA, the CDR3 is TGTGCCACCAGCAGAAAAGTTGGTCAGGGGGCTCAGCCCCAGCATTTT.

V usage is TRBV5-5 and J usage is TRBJ2-5; the D gene is possibly TRBD1 (6 bases). Trimming took off 4 bases at V and 4 bases at J, with 17 bases between the two ends. This CDR3 has 15 residues. CDR1 and CDR2 (germline): SGHKS, YYEKEE (reference sequence). CDR3 nucleotide sequence: TGTGCCAGCAGCCTATTACCAGGGGAAGGAGAGACCCAGTACTTC. It is translated as CASSLLPGEGETQYF.

V usage is TRBV11-2 and J usage is TRBJ1-2, with D perhaps matching TRBD1 (5 bases). V was trimmed by 7 bases and J by 4 bases, leaving 13 bases between them. Germline V gene lookup returns CDR1 SGHAT and CDR2 FQNNGV. The CDR3 consists of 13 residues. The CDR3 sequence is CASNMGGTYGYTF. As DNA, the CDR3 is TGTGCCAGCAATATGGGGGGGACCTATGGCTACACCTTC. The full variable domain, rest sourced from reference TRBV11-2 and TRBJ1-2, is EAGVAQSPRYKIIEKRQSVAFWCNPISGHATLYWYQQILGQGPKLLIQFQNNGVVDDSQLPKDRFSAERLKGVDSTLKIQPAKLEDSAVYLCASNMGGTYGYTFGSGTRLTVV.

The V call is TRBV28, the J call TRBJ1-3; 9 bases fit TRBD1. This CDR3 contains 14 residues. Losses at the gene ends were 5 bases for V and 3 bases for J; bases not matched to a gene: 2. The V gene's germline CDR1 is MDHEN and CDR2 SYDVKM. Written as DNA, the CDR3 is TGTGCCAGCAGTGTGACAGGGGGTGGAAACACCATATATTTT. Amino acid sequence: CASSVTGGGNTIYF.

The table lists this clone with a few counts. The rearrangement joins TRBV2 to TRBJ2-7, with 14 bases fitting TRBD2. Trimming cost V 11 bases and J 0 bases; bases outside gene matches: 12. CDR3 size: 17 residues. Germline CDR1 SNHLY, CDR2 FYNNEI. CDR3 bases: TGTGCCGGTCAGGGACTAGCGGGAGAGAGGAGCTCCTACGAGCAGTACTTC. It translates to CAGQGLAGERSSYEQYF.

Notes on this clone: The identical CDR3 is also encoded by other nucleotide sequences in the sample. The chain has TRBV3-1 (or the pseudogene TRBV3-2) and TRBJ2-7, with 9 bases identical to TRBD1. The CDR3 has 15 amino acids. CDR1 is LGHDT, CDR2 YNNKEL, per germline (reference sequence). V lost 1 base, J lost 3 bases, and 4 bases stayed unmatched. CDR3 bases: TGTGCCAGCAGCCAAGTTACAGGGGGCATCTACGAGCAGTACTTC. Its protein product is CASSQVTGGIYEQYF.

The chain has TRBV28 and TRBJ1-2; 9 nucleotides agree with TRBD1. The CDR3 totals 14 residues. V was clipped by 5 bases and J by 2 bases; unmatched bases: 3. Germline V lookup: CDR1 MDHEN, CDR2 SYDVKM. CDR3 protein: CASSHRGRNYGYTF. The CDR3 nucleotides are TGTGCCAGCAGTCACAGGGGGCGCAACTATGGCTACACCTTC.

The chain uses TRBV15 and TRBJ2-7; D not certain. V lost 0 bases, J lost 3 bases, and 6 bases lay in between. The CDR3 is made up of 13 amino acids. The germline CDR1 and CDR2 sequences are LNHNV and YYDKDF (reference sequence). The DNA of the CDR3 is TGTGCCACCAGCAGAGATAGGAGCTACGAGCAGTACTTC. Translating it yields CATSRDRSYEQYF.

This chain joins TRBV10-3 and TRBJ2-7; tentative D call: TRBD2 (6 bases). Germline assignment: CDR1 ENHRY and CDR2 SYGVKD. The CDR3 covers 13 residues. The V and J ends lost 10 bases and 5 bases respectively, with 18 bases between them. The CDR3 reads CATQDYKFDEQYF. The CDR3 DNA is TGTGCCACCCAGGACTACAAATTCGACGAGCAGTACTTC.

J is TRBJ2-7 and V is TRBV18, with D perhaps TRBD2 (5 bases). The CDR3 runs 15 residues. In germline, CDR1 is KGHSH, CDR2 LQKENI. Between the trimmed V and J ends, which lost 1 base and 7 bases, there was a span of 17 bases. The CDR3 nucleotides are TGTGCCAGCTCACCACTCCCCGGGATCGAAGGGGAGCAGTACTTC. It translates to CASSPLPGIEGEQYF. The full variable domain, its missing parts supplied by reference TRBV18 and TRBJ2-7, is NAGVMQNPRHLVRRRGQEARLRCSPMKGHSHVYWYRQLPEEGLKFMVYLQKENIIDESGMPKERFSAEFPKEGPSILRIQQVVRGDSAAYFCASSPLPGIEGEQYFGPGTRLTVT.

CDR3 residues: CASSDELAQFF. The CDR3 DNA follows: TGTGCCAGCAGTGACGAACTAGCACAGTTCTTC. The rearrangement joins TRBV2 to TRBJ2-1; TRBD2 is a possible D gene (6 bases). This CDR3 region has 11 residues. Germline CDR1 and CDR2: SNHLY and FYNNEI. Trimming cost V 3 bases and J 13 bases, with 10 bases left between them.